The 20 T cell receptor beta chains given below trace back to one sample, sequenced in a study of CD8+CD57+ T cells in acquired aplastic anemia. TCR beta VDJ and CDR3 profiling used genomic DNA as template. TCRdb ran MiXCR on the reads and lists one entry per CDR3 protein. The sample consists of about 81,000 distinct CDR3 sequences, roughly half of them appearing once. The sequencing sample was made of sorted CD4+, CD8+, or CD8+CD57+ T cells (not recorded which) from PBMCs. The receptors derive from a human donor in good health, serving as a control.

This clonotype was observed a few times. This chain uses TRBV27 with TRBJ1-5; TRBD1 matches 7 bases. The trim removed 8 bases at V and 3 bases at J, leaving 4 bases unmatched. The CDR3 has 13 amino acids. The germline V gene encodes CDR1 MNHEY and CDR2 SMNVEV (reference sequence). The CDR3 is CASGDSLNQPQHF. The CDR3 bases are TGTGCCAGCGGGGACAGCCTCAATCAGCCCCAGCATTTT.

The chain combines TRBV19 with TRBJ2-7; D remains unclear. Germline CDR1 LNHDA, CDR2 SQIVND (reference sequence). This CDR3 is built from 14 residues. Trimming left V 3 bases short and J 0 bases short, with 9 bases between. CDR3: CASSIESNSYEQYF. CDR3 DNA: TGTGCCAGTAGTATTGAAAGCAACTCCTACGAGCAGTACTTC.

The V gene is TRBV6-1, the J gene TRBJ1-4; D gene unclear. The CDR3 totals 13 residues. Trimming removed 4 bases from V and 5 bases from J, with 8 bases in between. Germline CDR1 MNHNS, CDR2 SASEGT. The CDR3 reads CASSALQNEKLFF. CDR3 sequence (DNA): TGTGCCAGCAGTGCCCTGCAGAATGAAAAACTGTTTTTT.

This clonotype came up a few times. V gene TRBV7-6 combines with J gene TRBJ2-2; 8 bases match TRBD1. Germline lookup yields CDR1 SGHVS and CDR2 FNYEAQ. V was pared by 6 bases and J by 5 bases, with 5 bases of the junction left unmatched. The CDR3 extends over 14 amino acids. CDR3 in DNA: TGTGCCAGCAGAGGACAGGGATCAACCGGGGAGCTGTTTTTT. It is translated as CASRGQGSTGELFF.

The V gene is TRBV19, the J gene TRBJ2-7; no clear D gene. V lost 3 bases to trimming and J lost 0 bases, with 9 bases between them. The CDR3 spans 14 residues. Germline CDR1 reads LNHDA; CDR2 reads SQIVND (reference sequence). The CDR3 DNA sequence: TGTGCCAGTAGTATGCAGGCTAACTCCTACGAGCAGTACTTC. Translated: CASSMQANSYEQYF.

This chain links TRBV20-1 with TRBJ1-6; D is uncertain. This CDR3 has 16 amino acids. The V gene lost 0 bases and the J gene lost 4 bases, with 13 bases spanning the gap. In germline, CDR1 is DFQATT, CDR2 SNEGSKA (reference sequence). CDR3 region: CSARDSGSRYNSPLHF. The CDR3 region has the DNA TGCAGTGCTAGAGATAGTGGTAGCAGGTATAATTCACCCCTCCACTTT.

The rearrangement uses TRBV27 and TRBJ1-4; tentatively, D is TRBD1 (5 bases). Germline CDR1 and CDR2: MNHEY and SMNVEV (reference sequence). Trimming removed 3 bases from V and 4 bases from J, with 9 bases in between. CDR3 length equals 14 residues. The CDR3 is CASSLWGGNEKLFF. In nucleotides, the CDR3 is TGTGCCAGCAGTTTGTGGGGGGGTAATGAAAAACTGTTTTTT.

The chain has TRBV20-1 and TRBJ1-2; D is undetermined. The CDR3 runs 13 residues. The V gene's germline CDR1 is DFQATT and CDR2 SNEGSKA (reference sequence). The germline V and J ends were trimmed by 2 bases and 5 bases, with 12 bases remaining between them. CDR3 bases: TGCAGTGCTAGAAACGGGGTTGTGTATGGCTACACCTTC. Protein: CSARNGVVYGYTF.

The chain links TRBV19 to TRBJ2-1, with no clear D. Trimming cost V 7 bases and J 0 bases, with 10 bases left between them. The CDR3 is made up of 14 amino acids. CDR1 and CDR2 from the germline V gene are LNHDA and SQIVND (reference sequence). The CDR3 sequence: CASKQILSYNEQFF. The CDR3 DNA follows: TGTGCCAGTAAGCAGATCCTCTCCTACAATGAGCAGTTCTTC.

This clonotype was observed at least ten times. The genes are TRBV10-2 and TRBJ2-5; D not certain. Germline loops: CDR1 WSHSY, CDR2 SAAADI. Trimming took off 8 bases at V and 3 bases at J, with 13 bases between the two ends. This CDR3 is built from 13 residues. The CDR3 region is CASAGLREETQYF. CDR3 DNA sequence: TGCGCCAGCGCCGGCCTCAGAGAAGAGACCCAGTACTTC.

The rearrangement uses TRBV25-1 and TRBJ2-3; 7 positions match TRBD2. The germline V gene encodes CDR1 MGHDK and CDR2 SYGVNS. The CDR3 sequence is 14 residues long. V shed 4 bases and J 3 bases; nucleotides not matched to a gene: 4. DNA of the CDR3: TGTGCCAGCAGTGCCCCAGCGGGGACAGATACGCAGTATTTT. Translated: CASSAPAGTDTQYF.

The gene calls are TRBV9 and TRBJ2-3, with 8 bases identical to TRBD2. This CDR3 has 17 residues. The trim removed 4 bases at V and 4 bases at J, leaving 14 bases unmatched. Germline lookup yields CDR1 SGDLS and CDR2 YYNGEE. CDR3: CASSLLGSSGGADTQYF. The CDR3, as DNA: TGTGCCAGCAGCCTACTAGGATCGAGCGGGGGTGCAGATACGCAGTATTTT.

The CDR3 spells CASSRSFWGLDFYNEQFF. DNA for the CDR3: TGTGCCAGCAGTCGATCTTTTTGGGGACTCGATTTTTACAATGAGCAGTTCTTC. The chain links TRBV25-1 to TRBJ2-1; perhaps TRBD2 as D (6 bases). The CDR3 sequence is 18 residues long. Germline-derived CDR1 and CDR2 are MGHDK and SYGVNS. V was shortened by 5 bases and J by 4 bases, with 24 bases between the two germline ends. Variable domain in full (rest from reference TRBV25-1 and TRBJ2-1): EADIYQTPRYLVIGTGKKITLECSQTMGHDKMYWYQQDPGMELHLIHYSYGVNSTEKGDLSSESTVSRIRTEHFPLTLESARPSHTSQYLCASSRSFWGLDFYNEQFFGPGTRLTVL.

This clonotype was detected many times. The V call is TRBV3-1, the J call TRBJ1-2; D not resolved. Germline V gene lookup returns CDR1 LGHDT and CDR2 YNNKEL (reference sequence). V shed 1 base and J shed 8 bases, with 11 bases lying between them. There are 13 residues in the CDR3. The CDR3 is CASSQAWTGGYTF. In DNA, the CDR3 is TGTGCCAGCAGCCAAGCTTGGACGGGAGGCTACACCTTC.

Concerning this clonotype: A much larger clonotype is one base distant, so this may be a read error. The rearrangement joins TRBV11-1 to TRBJ1-3, with a weak D call TRBD1 (6 bases). Germline V lookup: CDR1 SGHAT, CDR2 FQDESV (reference sequence). The length of the CDR3 is 17 residues. The CDR3 here is CASSPTPGEVSGNTTYF. In nucleotides, the CDR3 is TGTGCCAGCAGCCCAACGCCAGGGGAGGTCTCTGGAAACACCACATATTTT.

The sample holds many counts of this clonotype. The V gene is TRBV29-1, the J gene TRBJ2-7; weak D call: TRBD2 (7 bases). Per the germline V gene, CDR1 is SQVTM and CDR2 is ANQGSEA. The CDR3 totals 12 residues. The germline V and J ends were trimmed by 7 bases and 7 bases, with 17 bases remaining between them. The CDR3 DNA is TGCAGCGCCGAGGGGGGGGGCGAGGAGCAGTACTTC. This sequence encodes CSAEGGGEEQYF.

The rearrangement uses TRBV11-2 and TRBJ2-2; possible D gene TRBD1, 6 bases. The CDR3 has 15 amino acids. The V end lost 7 bases, the J end lost 2 bases, and 14 bases lay between the germline ends. Germline assignment: CDR1 SGHAT and CDR2 FQNNGV. The CDR3 sequence is CASTTYRVNTGELFF. The CDR3, as DNA: TGTGCCAGCACCACTTACAGGGTAAACACCGGGGAGCTGTTTTTT. Drawing the rest from reference TRBV11-2 and TRBJ2-2, the complete variable domain is EAGVAQSPRYKIIEKRQSVAFWCNPISGHATLYWYQQILGQGPKLLIQFQNNGVVDDSQLPKDRFSAERLKGVDSTLKIQPAKLEDSAVYLCASTTYRVNTGELFFGEGSRLTVL.

The count of this clonotype is one. The V and J genes are TRBV10-3 and TRBJ2-7; D is undetermined. Trimming took 2 bases from V and 4 from J, leaving 9 bases between them. The length of the CDR3 is 13 residues. Germline V gives CDR1 ENHRY, CDR2 SYGVKD. The CDR3 here is CAISEKSEYEQYF. DNA for the CDR3: TGTGCCATCAGTGAGAAGTCTGAATACGAGCAGTACTTC.

This clonotype was seen at least ten times. The chain links TRBV7-9 to TRBJ2-5; D remains ambiguous. There are 15 residues in the CDR3. Trimming took 3 bases from V and 3 from J, leaving 14 bases between them. Germline loops: CDR1 SEHNR, CDR2 FQNEAQ (reference sequence). CDR3 bases: TGTGCCAGCAGCTTCTATGGGATGTCTGAAGAGACCCAGTACTTC. Translation gives CASSFYGMSEETQYF.

A remark on this clonotype: One end of the junction varies from germline; a read error may be responsible. V is TRBV10-2 and J is TRBJ1-1; possibly TRBD1 for D (5 bases). The CDR3 is 15 amino acids. Germline V CDR1 and CDR2: WSHSY, SAAADI. CDR3 in amino acids: CASSNSFDRTTEAFF. The CDR3 bases are TGTGCCAGCAGCAATAGTTTTGACAGAACCACTGAAGCTTTCTTT.